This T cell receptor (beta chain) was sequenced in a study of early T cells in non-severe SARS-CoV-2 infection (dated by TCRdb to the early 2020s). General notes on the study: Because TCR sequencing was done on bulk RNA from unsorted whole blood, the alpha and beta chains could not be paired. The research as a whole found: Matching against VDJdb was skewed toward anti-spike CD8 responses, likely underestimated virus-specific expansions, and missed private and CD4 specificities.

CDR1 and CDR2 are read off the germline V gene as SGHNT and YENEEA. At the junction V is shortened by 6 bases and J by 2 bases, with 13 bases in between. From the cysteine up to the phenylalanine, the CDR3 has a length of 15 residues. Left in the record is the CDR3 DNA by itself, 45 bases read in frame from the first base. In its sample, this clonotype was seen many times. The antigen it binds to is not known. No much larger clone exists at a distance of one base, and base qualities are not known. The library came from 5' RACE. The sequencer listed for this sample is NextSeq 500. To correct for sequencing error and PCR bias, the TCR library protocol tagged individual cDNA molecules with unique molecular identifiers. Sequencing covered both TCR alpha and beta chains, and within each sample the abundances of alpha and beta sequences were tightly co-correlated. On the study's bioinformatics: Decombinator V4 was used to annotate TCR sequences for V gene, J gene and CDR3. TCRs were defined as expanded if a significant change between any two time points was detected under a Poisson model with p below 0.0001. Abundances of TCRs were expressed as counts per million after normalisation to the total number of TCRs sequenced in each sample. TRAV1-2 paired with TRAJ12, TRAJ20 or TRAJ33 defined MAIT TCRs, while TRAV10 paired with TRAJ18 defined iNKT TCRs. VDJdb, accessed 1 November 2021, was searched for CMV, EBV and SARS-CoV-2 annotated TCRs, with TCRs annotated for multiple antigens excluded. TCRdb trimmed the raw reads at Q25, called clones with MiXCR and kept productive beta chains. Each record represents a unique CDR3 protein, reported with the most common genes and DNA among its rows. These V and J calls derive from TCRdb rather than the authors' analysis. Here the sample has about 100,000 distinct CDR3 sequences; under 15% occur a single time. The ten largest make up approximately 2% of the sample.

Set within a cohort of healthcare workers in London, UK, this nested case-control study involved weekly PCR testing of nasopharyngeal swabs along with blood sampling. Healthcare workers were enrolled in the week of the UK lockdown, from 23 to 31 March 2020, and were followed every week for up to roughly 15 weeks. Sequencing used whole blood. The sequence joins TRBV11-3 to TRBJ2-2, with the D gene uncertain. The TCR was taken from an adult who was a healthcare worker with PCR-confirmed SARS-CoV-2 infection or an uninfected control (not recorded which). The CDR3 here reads CASSSGPKNTGELFF. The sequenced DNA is TGTGCCAGCAGTTCCGGGCCGAAAAACACCGGGGAGCTGTTTTTT.